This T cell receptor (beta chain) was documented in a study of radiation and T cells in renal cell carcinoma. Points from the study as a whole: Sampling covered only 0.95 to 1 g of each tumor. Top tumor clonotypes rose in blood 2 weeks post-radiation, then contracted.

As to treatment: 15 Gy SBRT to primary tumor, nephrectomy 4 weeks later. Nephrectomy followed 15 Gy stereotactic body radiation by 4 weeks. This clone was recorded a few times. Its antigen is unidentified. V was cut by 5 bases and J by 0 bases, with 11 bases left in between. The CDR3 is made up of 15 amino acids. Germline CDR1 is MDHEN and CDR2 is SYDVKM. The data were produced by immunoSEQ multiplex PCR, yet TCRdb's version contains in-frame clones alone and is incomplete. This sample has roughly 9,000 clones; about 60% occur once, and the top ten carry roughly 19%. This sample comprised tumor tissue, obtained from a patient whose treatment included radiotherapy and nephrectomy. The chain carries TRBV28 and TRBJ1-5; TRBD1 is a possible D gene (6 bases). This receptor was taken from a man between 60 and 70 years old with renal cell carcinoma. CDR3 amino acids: CASSPDSYSNQPQHF. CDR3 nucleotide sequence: TGTGCCAGCAGTCCGGACAGTTATAGCAATCAGCCCCAGCATTTT.